The entry below gives a single T cell receptor (beta chain) sequence along with its context. Its cognate antigen is unknown. General observations from the study: Tumor memory CD4+ T cell TCR gene usage was found to cluster with blood and lymph node memory CD4+ cells and with lymph node naive CD4+ cells. Tumor-infiltrating Treg TCR alpha and beta sequences overlapped most with tumor naive CD4+ T cells, then blood naive.

Full-length variable regions came from constant-region reverse primers plus semi-nested Nested Universal Primer A PCR. TCRdb reprocessed the 5' RACE reads via MiXCR and lists one record per CDR3 protein. The sample lists tens of thousands of distinct CDR3 sequences, approximately 23% occurring once. Trimming removed 1 base from V and 3 bases from J, with 8 bases in between. CDR1 and CDR2 (germline): SGHVS, FNYEAQ. The CDR3 is made up of 14 amino acids. Sequencing was carried out using memory CD4+ T cells sorted from a lymph node. Sample subset: memory CD4+ T cells, CD4+CD45RO+CD25-. The V call is TRBV7-6, the J call TRBJ2-3; no definite D call. The origin of this receptor is a female donor with breast cancer. The CDR3 DNA sequence: TGTGCCAGCAGCTTAGAAGCTGGGACAGATACGCAGTATTTT. Translation gives CASSLEAGTDTQYF.